This is a list of T cell receptor beta chains from one sample in a study of CD8 T cells in ankylosing spondylitis. TCRdb reprocessed the 5' RACE reads via MiXCR and lists one record per CDR3 protein. The table shows 200,000 to 300,000 distinct CDR3 sequences, with 32% occurring only once. Sequenced sample: blood, either unsorted or a sorted T cell fraction (not recorded which). Source of these receptors: a male donor with ankylosing spondylitis or in good health (not recorded which). The CDR3 runs from the conserved cysteine through the conserved F or W. The D gene is left open where the match is weak. The size entry is marked missing in some rows and otherwise reads once, few, many or a size class.

clone size | J gene | V gene | D gene | CDR3 protein | CDR3 DNA
. | TRBJ2-3 | TRBV20-1 | . | CCATYTPSRGTDTQYF | TGCTGTGCTACGTACACACCTTCGCGCGGCACAGATACGCAGTATTTT
few | TRBJ2-3 | TRBV10-1 | . | CASSDGSATDTQYF | TGCGCCAGCAGTGACGGCTCGGCGACAGATACGCAGTATTTT
few | TRBJ1-5 | TRBV6-5 | . | CASSYPGPFSNQPQHF | TGTGCCAGCAGTTACCCGGGACCTTTTAGCAATCAGCCCCAGCATTTT
. | TRBJ2-7 | TRBV6-5 | TRBD1 | CASSGDRDRRYF | TGTGCCAGCAGTGGAGACCGGGACAGGCGATACTTC
many | TRBJ2-1 | TRBV29-1 | . | CSVESGSAEQFF | TGCAGCGTTGAAAGTGGATCTGCTGAGCAGTTCTTC
. | TRBJ2-1 | TRBV6-4 | TRBD1 | CASSVTTGGSYNEQFF | TGTGCCAGCAGTGTCACGACAGGGGGCTCCTACAATGAGCAGTTCTTC
. | TRBJ2-5 | TRBV12-3/TRBV12-4 | TRBD2 | CASSLSSGAKETQYF | TGTGCCAGCAGTTTGTCCAGCGGGGCTAAAGAGACCCAGTACTTC
. | TRBJ2-7 | TRBV20-1 | . | CSAQTGGPYEQYF | TGCAGTGCCCAGACAGGCGGGCCCTACGAGCAGTACTTC
. | TRBJ1-2 | TRBV7-3 | . | CASSIPLTGNYGYTF | TGTGCCAGCAGCATACCACTAACAGGGAACTATGGCTACACCTTC
once | TRBJ2-2 | TRBV12-3/TRBV12-4 | . | CASRTGDPTGELFF | TGTGCCAGCAGAACGGGGGACCCCACCGGGGAGCTGTTTTTT
. | TRBJ1-1 | TRBV29-1 | . | CSVLRRGNTEAFF | TGCAGCGTGCTCAGAAGGGGGAACACTGAAGCTTTCTTT
few | TRBJ2-3 | TRBV9 | TRBD2 | CASSSLAGGLRDTQYF | TGTGCCAGCAGCTCCCTGGCGGGGGGGCTGCGAGATACGCAGTATTTT
few | TRBJ2-7 | TRBV6-5 | . | CASSYSPGLSYEQYF | TGTGCCAGCAGTTACTCCCCGGGCCTCTCCTACGAGCAGTACTTC
. | TRBJ2-2 | TRBV5-1 | . | CASSLGGTYAGELFF | TGCGCCAGCAGCTTGGGAGGGACCTACGCCGGGGAGCTGTTTTTT
. | TRBJ1-2 | TRBV5-6 | . | CASSLEGMGGYTF | TGTGCCAGCAGCTTGGAAGGGATGGGTGGCTACACCTTC
once | TRBJ2-5 | TRBV6-2/TRBV6-3 | TRBD1 | CASSYSGRSSGQGDQETQYF | TGTGCCAGCAGTTACTCTGGACGGAGCTCGGGACAGGGAGACCAAGAGACCCAGTACTTC
few | TRBJ2-7 | TRBV12-3/TRBV12-4 | . | CASSIGEAYEQYF | TGTGCCAGCAGTATAGGGGAGGCCTACGAGCAGTACTTC
few | TRBJ1-1 | TRBV20-1 | TRBD1 | CSARAPGGVGNTEAFF | TGCAGTGCTAGAGCCCCAGGGGGCGTGGGGAACACTGAAGCTTTCTTT
. | TRBJ2-4 | TRBV29-1 | . | CSVAPLAKNIQYF | TGCAGCGTTGCCCCCTTAGCCAAAAACATTCAGTACTTC
. | TRBJ1-2 | TRBV12-3/TRBV12-4 | . | CASGPEMGGYTF | TGTGCCAGCGGCCCCGAAATGGGGGGCTACACCTTC
. | TRBJ2-1 | TRBV2 | . | CASSESGSQSYNEQFF | TGTGCCAGCAGTGAGAGTGGGTCACAATCCTACAATGAGCAGTTCTTC
. | TRBJ2-1 | TRBV20-1 | TRBD2 | CCARDWTSGGPSSYNEQFF | TGCTGTGCTAGAGATTGGACTAGCGGGGGGCCAAGCTCCTACAATGAGCAGTTCTTC
. | TRBJ2-7 | TRBV4-1 | . | CASSPGGLTSYEQYF | TGCGCCAGCAGCCCAGGGGGGCTAACCTCCTACGAGCAGTACTTC
. | TRBJ2-1 | TRBV2 | TRBD1 | CASRRRPGQGGNEQFF | TGTGCCAGCAGACGAAGACCGGGACAGGGTGGGAATGAGCAGTTCTTC
. | TRBJ2-7 | TRBV7-6 | . | CASSLEGTGSYEQYF | TGTGCCAGCAGCTTAGAGGGGACGGGCTCGTACGAGCAGTACTTC
. | TRBJ2-7 | TRBV10-3 | TRBD1 | CAISDPDRGLSYEQYF | TGTGCCATCAGTGACCCAGACAGGGGGCTATCCTACGAGCAGTACTTC
. | TRBJ2-7 | TRBV2 | . | CASSGEDGAYEQYF | TGTGCCAGCAGTGGAGAGGACGGAGCCTACGAGCAGTACTTC
. | TRBJ2-1 | TRBV29-1 | TRBD1 | CSAEGTETPSISYNEQFF | TGCAGCGCCGAAGGGACAGAGACTCCCTCAATCTCCTACAATGAGCAGTTCTTC
few | TRBJ2-7 | TRBV5-1 | . | CASSLVGGGNYEQYF | TGCGCCAGCAGCTTGGTTGGAGGGGGCAACTACGAGCAGTACTTC
many | TRBJ1-2 | TRBV12-3/TRBV12-4 | TRBD1 | CASSLGQSYGYTF | TGTGCCAGCAGTTTGGGACAGAGCTATGGCTACACCTTC
. | TRBJ2-3 | TRBV7-9 | . | CASTPFRGLRTDTQYF | TGTGCCAGCACCCCATTTCGCGGGCTTCGCACAGATACGCAGTATTTT
few | TRBJ2-7 | TRBV6-5 | TRBD2 | CASSYSNAGDHEQYF | TGTGCCAGCAGTTACTCGAACGCGGGGGACCACGAGCAGTACTTC
. | TRBJ2-7 | TRBV5-6 | . | CASSRYQASSYEQYF | TGTGCCAGCAGTCGCTACCAGGCCAGCTCCTACGAGCAGTACTTC
. | TRBJ2-1 | TRBV20-1 | . | CSARPDKGRGTYNEQFF | TGCAGTGCTAGACCAGACAAGGGACGGGGAACTTACAATGAGCAGTTCTTC
. | TRBJ2-7 | TRBV20-1 | TRBD2 | CSAQSGGNSYEQYF | TGCAGTGCCCAAAGCGGGGGCAACTCCTACGAGCAGTACTTC
few | TRBJ2-1 | TRBV20-1 | . | CSARDGGEQFF | TGCAGTGCTAGAGATGGGGGCGAGCAGTTCTTC
. | TRBJ2-7 | TRBV20-1 | . | CSARSNRHSYEQYF | TGCAGTGCTAGATCGAACAGGCACTCCTACGAGCAGTACTTC
few | TRBJ2-1 | TRBV10-1 | . | CATGMGGHPQFF | TGCGCCACAGGGATGGGGGGCCACCCCCAGTTCTTC
. | TRBJ2-7 | TRBV3-1 | TRBD2 | CASSQQGEGSYEQYF | TGTGCCAGCAGCCAACAAGGGGAGGGCTCCTACGAGCAGTACTTC
. | TRBJ2-1 | TRBV5-1 | . | CASSMDPSSYNEQFF | TGCGCCAGCAGCATGGACCCTAGCTCCTACAATGAGCAGTTCTTC
few | TRBJ2-7 | TRBV29-1 | . | CSVVGQVPTYEQYF | TGCAGCGTTGTAGGCCAAGTTCCCACCTACGAGCAGTACTTC
. | TRBJ2-7 | TRBV28 | . | CASRIHQEYEQYF | TGTGCCAGCAGAATACACCAGGAATACGAGCAGTACTTC
few | TRBJ2-7 | TRBV29-1 | TRBD1 | CSVATGQGLFSYEQYF | TGCAGCGTGGCAACGGGACAGGGCCTATTCTCCTACGAGCAGTACTTC
. | TRBJ2-1 | TRBV20-1 | TRBD1 | CSASPPRQGGNEQFF | TGCAGTGCTAGCCCCCCTAGACAGGGGGGGAATGAGCAGTTCTTC
. | TRBJ2-1 | TRBV12-3/TRBV12-4 | TRBD2 | CASSLSGLAGNEQFF | TGTGCCAGCAGTTTATCCGGACTAGCAGGAAATGAGCAGTTCTTC
few | TRBJ1-2 | TRBV20-1 | . | CSARQSGWGYTF | TGCAGTGCTCGACAGTCCGGTTGGGGCTACACCTTC
once | TRBJ2-2 | TRBV6-5 | . | CASSYGVAMNTGELFF | TGTGCCAGCAGTTACGGGGTAGCAATGAACACCGGGGAGCTGTTTTTT
few | TRBJ2-5 | TRBV20-1 | . | CSASLLAKTQYF | TGCAGTGCTAGTCTACTGGCCAAGACCCAGTACTTC
. | TRBJ2-7 | TRBV6-5 | . | CASSYSPVRVEQYF | TGTGCCAGCAGTTACTCGCCAGTGCGGGTCGAGCAGTACTTC
. | TRBJ2-3 | TRBV4-1 | . | CASSQDRAPDTQYF | TGCGCCAGCAGCCAAGATCGGGCGCCAGATACGCAGTATTTT
few | TRBJ1-1 | TRBV12-3/TRBV12-4 | . | CASDLPGLMNTEAFF | TGTGCCAGCGACCTCCCGGGGCTCATGAACACTGAAGCTTTCTTT